The clone carrying this TCR beta chain shows up as large by frequency. The antigen is unknown. TRB was amplified from 250 ng of peripheral blood genomic DNA per sample. TRB rearrangements were amplified by touch-down multiplex PCR with mixed TRB-A/B primers. One entry per CDR3 protein, without DNA, is what TCRdb gives after re-calling the multiplex PCR reads. Its table records approximately 3,000 distinct CDR3 sequences. The germline gives CDR1 SQVTM, CDR2 ANQGSEA. The length of the CDR3 is 13 residues. This entry comes from a study of T cell clusters in autoimmune cytopenias. Study observations and caveats: TRB repertoire shifts in secondary cytopenia and chronic lymphocytic leukemia mostly reflected lymphoma, not autoimmunity. No experiment has yet validated the function of the T cell clusters defined in silico.

These data are also associated with another study on T cell repertoires in aging, cancer and after chemotherapy. As that report states: Median generation probability rose over the chemotherapy interval in each cancer cohort, suggesting rebound thymic output.

Source material: peripheral blood. The V and J genes are TRBV29-1 and TRBJ2-1; TCRdb's assignment of TRBD1 cannot be checked, as there is no DNA. The receptor was isolated from a human donor in good health. CDR3 amino acids: CSWTGGAGNEQFF.